One sample yielded the 23 T cell receptor beta chains listed below, sequenced in a study of metastatic and nonmetastatic thyroid tumors. Through MiXCR, TCRdb re-clonotyped the PCR reads. The top ten clones hold approximately 6.1% of a sample with tens of thousands of clones, 12% to 15% of them seen once. No treatment of any kind had been given to any patient before thyroid surgery. The sample taken for sequencing was blood. These receptors were obtained from a male donor with papillary thyroid cancer or a benign thyroid nodule (not recorded which). Some clones in this sample may be carry-over from other donors' samples.

On this clone: A junction boundary mismatches the germline segment, possibly from a read error. The chain links TRBV12-3 or TRBV12-4 to TRBJ2-2; 7 bases are a match to TRBD2. The CDR3 covers 15 residues. Here the CDR3 DNA reads TGTTCCAGCAGTCCCACCCCGGGAGGTCCCGGGGAGCTGTTTTTT. It codes for CSSSPTPGGPGELFF.

This clone was recorded many times. The V and J genes are TRBV7-9 and TRBJ2-5; 10 bases are shared with TRBD1. Trimming removed 5 bases from V and 1 base from J; junction bases left unmatched: 7. The V gene's germline CDR1 is SEHNR and CDR2 FQNEAQ (reference sequence). The CDR3 has 16 residues. The CDR3 DNA reads TGTGCCAGCAGCCCACGGGACAGGGGTTCCCAAGAGACCCAGTACTTC. Translation gives CASSPRDRGSQETQYF.

The V call is TRBV3-1, the J call TRBJ1-2, with D unclear. V lost 0 bases and J 11 bases, leaving 1 base between the germline ends. Germline lookup yields CDR1 LGHDT and CDR2 YNNKEL (reference sequence). The CDR3 is made up of 9 amino acids. In DNA, the CDR3 is TGTGCCAGCAGCCAAGATTACACCTTC. This translates into CASSQDYTF.

This chain uses TRBV4-1 with TRBJ1-4; 8 bases line up with TRBD1. The CDR3 spans 20 residues. With V trimmed by 2 bases and J by 2 bases, 16 bases remained unmatched. Germline V gives CDR1 MGHRA, CDR2 YSYEKL. CDR3 sequence reads: CASSQFVTGVPRSTNEKLFF. CDR3 nucleotides: TGCGCCAGCAGCCAATTTGTGACAGGGGTTCCACGTAGCACTAATGAAAAACTGTTTTTT.

At least ten counts were recorded for this clone. The chain joins TRBV7-2 to TRBJ1-6; TRBD1 might be the D (6 bases). V shed 5 bases and J shed 5 bases, with 16 bases lying between them. The CDR3 spans 16 residues. CDR1 and CDR2 from the germline V gene are SGHTA and FQGNSA. The CDR3 nucleotides read TGTGCCAGCAGCCCGGGGGGTAGGGGGGATAATTCACCCCTCCACTTT. Its translation: CASSPGGRGDNSPLHF. The full variable domain, rest sourced from reference TRBV7-2 and TRBJ1-6, is GAGVSQSPSNKVTEKGKDVELRCDPISGHTALYWYRQSLGQGLEFLIYFQGNSAPDKSGLPSDRFSAERTGGSVSTLTIQRTQQEDSAVYLCASSPGGRGDNSPLHFGNGTRLTVT.

This clone appeared once. One junction end disagrees with the germline gene, perhaps due to a read error. The CDR3 loop reads CAIMALALRGRASGSNVLTF. CDR3 in DNA: TGTGCCATCATGGCCCTTGCACTTCGCGGGAGGGCCTCTGGGTCCAACGTCCTGACTTTC. The chain has TRBV10-3 and TRBJ2-6, with 9 bases identical to TRBD2. CDR3 length: 20 amino acids. Per germline, CDR1 ENHRY and CDR2 SYGVKD.

The chain has TRBV20-1 and TRBJ1-1, with 9 nucleotides matching TRBD1. Germline V gene sequence: CDR1 DFQATT, CDR2 SNEGSKA (reference sequence). V shed 5 bases and J 7 bases; nucleotides not matched to a gene: 14. There are 15 residues in the CDR3. The DNA of the CDR3 is TGCAGTGCTGTATCCCTGGGACAGGGCGAAATTGAAGCTTTCTTT. Residues: CSAVSLGQGEIEAFF.

Concerning this clone itself: A read error may be the cause here, since a much bigger clone is one base away. V and J are TRBV11-2 and TRBJ2-5; D is unclear. Germline V gene sequence: CDR1 SGHAT, CDR2 FQNNGV. The ends were cut back, 5 bases at V and 4 bases at J, with 17 bases in the middle. The CDR3 loop spans 15 amino acids. CDR3 loop: CASSPWGSALETQYF. The CDR3 DNA is TGTGCCAGCAGCCCCTGGGGAAGCGCCTTAGAGACCCAGTACTTC.

This clone was seen repeatedly, ten times or more. The conserved phenylalanine or tryptophan is not found at the CDR3 terminus, so this likely reflects a read error. Because the CDR3's place on the DNA is in doubt, the DNA is left out and the CDR3 is given as listed by TCRdb. This chain uses TRBV7-2 with TRBJ2-6; the table gives TRBD1 as D, unverified against the DNA. The CDR3 numbers 10 amino acids, ends counted. CDR1 and CDR2 from the germline V gene are SGHTA and FQGNSA. CDR3 sequence reads: CASSLGGPGQ.

This clone was seen repeatedly, ten times or more. The CDR3 here is CATSEPTSGSYNEQFF. CDR3 DNA: TGTGCCACCAGTGAGCCGACTAGCGGGTCCTACAATGAGCAGTTCTTC. J is TRBJ2-1 and V is TRBV24-1; 10 nucleotides agree with TRBD2. The CDR3 extends over 16 amino acids. Germline V gene sequence: CDR1 KGHDR, CDR2 SFDVKD. V shed 4 bases, J shed 1 base, and the junction held 3 bases outside the gene matches.

This clone appeared many times. This chain joins TRBV18 and TRBJ1-1; 9 bases are shared with TRBD1. From germline, CDR1 is KGHSH and CDR2 LQKENI. The CDR3 runs to 15 residues. V dropped 3 bases and J dropped 5; count of bases not matched to a gene: 7. CDR3 region: CASSPQRQGDTEAFF. In DNA, the CDR3 is TGTGCCAGCTCACCCCAAAGACAGGGGGATACTGAAGCTTTCTTT.

As regards this clone: The junction and the germline gene differ at one end; a read error may be behind it. The DNA of the CDR3 is TGCAGTGCTAGTACCGGGACAGTGAGCAATCAGCCACAGCATTTT. Translated, it gives CSASTGTVSNQPQHF. The J gene is TRBJ1-5, the V gene TRBV20-1; 7 bases align to TRBD1. Germline loops: CDR1 DFQATT, CDR2 SNEGSKA (reference sequence). There are 15 residues in the CDR3.

This clone was counted at least ten times. This chain joins TRBV4-1 and TRBJ1-1, with D perhaps TRBD1 (5 bases). Trimming left V 3 bases short and J 1 base short, with 21 bases between. CDR1 and CDR2 (germline): MGHRA, YSYEKL. There are 18 residues in the CDR3. The CDR3 DNA is TGCGCCAGCAGCCATCCACGGGGCGCCCGGGCTAAGAACACTGAAGCTTTCTTT. Protein sequence: CASSHPRGARAKNTEAFF.

This clone was observed many times. The rearrangement joins TRBV5-6 to TRBJ2-3; 10 bases fit TRBD1. Unmatched junction bases numbered 7, after V lost 0 bases and J lost 6 bases. Germline V gene sequence: CDR1 SGHDT, CDR2 YYEEEE. This CDR3 comprises 16 residues. CDR3 coding DNA: TGTGCCAGCAGCTTGGAAAGACAGGGGGCTAGTGATACGCAGTATTTT. Protein: CASSLERQGASDTQYF.

Only a few counts were recorded for this clone. This may arise from a read error, as a much more abundant clone is one base away. The chain has TRBV7-2 and TRBJ2-4, with 7 positions matching TRBD1. The CDR3 loop spans 12 amino acids. CDR1 SGHTA and CDR2 FQGNSA come from the germline V gene. The CDR3 region is CASSLGEGQEKF. CDR3 nucleotides: TGTGCCAGCAGCTTAGGTGAAGGACAGGAGAAATTC.

This clone was counted many times. V is TRBV30 and J is TRBJ2-5; no firm D call. The ends were cut back, 0 bases at V and 5 bases at J, with 4 bases in the middle. Per the germline V gene, CDR1 is GTSNPN and CDR2 is SVGIG (reference sequence). CDR3 length equals 11 residues. CDR3 residues: CAWSVWETQYF. Written as DNA, the CDR3 is TGTGCCTGGAGTGTTTGGGAGACCCAGTACTTC.

This clone was recorded many times. The CDR3 region has the DNA TGTGCCAGCAGTCGCACGACTAGGGAGACCCAGTACTTC. Protein product: CASSRTTRETQYF. V and J are TRBV6-1 and TRBJ2-5, with TRBD2 as a possible D gene (6 bases). CDR1 is MNHNS and CDR2 is SASEGT in the germline V gene. Between the trimmed V and J ends, which lost 5 bases and 5 bases, there was a span of 12 bases. The CDR3 runs to 13 residues.

This clone was seen at least ten times. The chain couples TRBV5-6 to TRBJ2-7, with 14 bases fitting TRBD2. Germline loops: CDR1 SGHDT, CDR2 YYEEEE. Unmatched junction bases numbered 0, after V lost 0 bases and J lost 4 bases. The length of the CDR3 is 15 residues. CDR3 amino acids: CASSLGLAGGYEQYF. The CDR3 region has the DNA TGTGCCAGCAGCTTGGGACTAGCGGGAGGGTACGAGCAGTACTTC.

With regard to this clone: A single base separates this from a much larger clone, so it may be a read error. The same CDR3 also results from other DNA sequences found in this sample. V and J are TRBV7-9 and TRBJ1-5; D call uncertain. Germline assignment: CDR1 SEHNR and CDR2 FQNEAQ (reference sequence). Trimming removed 8 bases from V and 4 bases from J, with 9 bases in between. The CDR3 consists of 12 residues. For the CDR3, the DNA is TGTGCCAGCGGAATACGTAATCAGCCCCAGCATTTT. It codes for CASGIRNQPQHF.

This clone was detected ten times or more. This rearrangement joins TRBV9 to TRBJ1-1, with D possibly TRBD1 on 6 matching bases. Trimming removed 0 bases from V and 1 base from J, with 10 bases in between. Germline V gene lookup returns CDR1 SGDLS and CDR2 YYNGEE. The CDR3 loop spans 15 amino acids. The DNA of the CDR3 is TGTGCCAGCAGCGTAGGACAGGCTAAGAACACTGAAGCTTTCTTT. Translation gives CASSVGQAKNTEAFF.

This clone has ten or more counts. The V and J genes are TRBV2 and TRBJ2-7, with 7 nucleotides matching TRBD1. The CDR3 sequence is 13 residues long. V lost 5 bases to trimming and J lost 2 bases; unmatched junction nucleotides: 3. Looked up from germline, CDR1 is SNHLY and CDR2 is FYNNEI. The CDR3 DNA sequence: TGTGCCAGCAGTCCCGGGACAGCCTACGAGCAGTACGTC. It specifies CASSPGTAYEQYV.

This clone has ten or more counts. The chain joins TRBV5-1 to TRBJ2-1; 9 bases are a match to TRBD1. The germline CDR1 and CDR2 sequences are SGHRS and YFSETQ. Losses at the gene ends were 5 bases for V and 4 bases for J; bases not matched to a gene: 10. The CDR3 consists of 16 residues. The CDR3 protein is CASSQLPGQGYNEQFF. The CDR3 bases are TGCGCCAGCAGTCAATTGCCGGGACAGGGTTACAATGAGCAGTTCTTC. The complete variable domain, with remaining parts taken from reference TRBV5-1 and TRBJ2-1, reads KAGVTQTPRYLIKTRGQQVTLSCSPISGHRSVSWYQQTPGQGLQFLFEYFSETQRNKGNFPGRFSGRQFSNSRSEMNVSTLELGDSALYLCASSQLPGQGYNEQFFGPGTRLTVL.

This clone occurred many times. This sequence joins TRBV5-1 and TRBJ1-6, with D maybe TRBD1 (5 bases). Germline V gene data show CDR1 as SGHRS and CDR2 as YFSETQ. CDR3 size: 12 residues. The germline V and J ends were trimmed by 5 bases and 10 bases, with 10 bases remaining between them. In nucleotides, the CDR3 is TGCGCCAGCAGGACAGTGGACTCACCCCTCCACTTT. It codes for CASRTVDSPLHF. Supplemented by reference TRBV5-1 and TRBJ1-6, the full variable domain reads KAGVTQTPRYLIKTRGQQVTLSCSPISGHRSVSWYQQTPGQGLQFLFEYFSETQRNKGNFPGRFSGRQFSNSRSEMNVSTLELGDSALYLCASRTVDSPLHFGNGTRLTVT.